The 32 T cell receptor beta chains listed next were all sequenced from one sample in a study of CXCR3-negative and CXCR3-positive naive CD8 T cells. UMI-tagged TRB cDNA libraries were built via 5' RACE. TCRdb re-called the 5' RACE reads; one entry per CDR3 protein, DNA not given. The repertoire shows approximately 70,000 distinct CDR3 sequences; the top ten hold over 1.3%. Sequenced: naive CXCR3- CD8+ T cells from blood. Subset defined: CD45RO-CCR7+CD27+CD95- naive CD8+ T cells lacking CXCR3 (TNR3-). The receptor set was obtained from a human donor in good health. Some clones in this sample may be carry-over from other donors' samples.

V gene TRBV12-3 or TRBV12-4 combines with J gene TRBJ2-1; the D call of TRBD1 rests on TCRdb alone, since no DNA is present to check it. This CDR3 is 12 amino acids long. CDR3 amino acids: CASSDPGREQFF.

The chain's CDR3 is CSVMTGWTEAFF. The rearrangement links TRBV29-1 to TRBJ1-1; TCRdb's D call, TRBD1, is unchecked because there is no DNA. There are 12 residues in the CDR3. Per germline, CDR1 SQVTM and CDR2 ANQGSEA.

The J gene is TRBJ2-7, the V gene TRBV30; with no DNA, the TCRdb D assignment of TRBD1 cannot be verified. The germline V gene encodes CDR1 GTSNPN and CDR2 SVGIG (reference sequence). The CDR3 extends over 15 amino acids. The CDR3 here is CAWSPGHRSSYEQYF.

This chain uses TRBV7-9 with TRBJ2-1; TCRdb lists TRBD1, though no DNA is available to test this call. Per the germline V gene, CDR1 is SEHNR and CDR2 is FQNEAQ (reference sequence). The length of the CDR3 is 16 residues. The chain's CDR3 is CASSLGPGQGFNEQFF.

The chain couples TRBV7-9 to TRBJ2-7; the D gene TCRdb calls, TRBD1, cannot be checked with no DNA. Per germline, CDR1 SEHNR and CDR2 FQNEAQ (reference sequence). CDR3 length equals 13 residues. The CDR3 sequence is CASMGTGDHEQYF. Variable domain in full (rest from reference TRBV7-9 and TRBJ2-7): DTGVSQNPRHKITKRGQNVTFRCDPISEHNRLYWYRQTLGQGPEFLTYFQNEAQLEKSRLLSDRFSAERPKGSFSTLEIQRTEQGDSAMYLCASMGTGDHEQYFGPGTRLTVT.

This chain connects TRBV9 to TRBJ1-2. This CDR3 contains 14 residues. Germline values: CDR1 SGDLS, CDR2 YYNGEE. The CDR3 loop reads CASSVGSPNYGYTF.

This chain connects TRBV12-3 or TRBV12-4 to TRBJ2-7; TCRdb lists TRBD2, though no DNA is available to test this call. This CDR3 comprises 16 residues. Here the CDR3 reads CASSLTTSFPPYEQYF.

The chain recombines TRBV4-1 with TRBJ2-5; TCRdb's D call, TRBD1, is unchecked because there is no DNA. CDR3 length equals 14 residues. CDR1 is MGHRA and CDR2 is YSYEKL in the germline V gene. CDR3 protein: CASSQRQGAETQYF.

The rearrangement joins TRBV9 to TRBJ2-1; TCRdb reports TRBD1, a call that lacks DNA to check it against. Germline V CDR1 and CDR2: SGDLS, YYNGEE. The CDR3 is made up of 14 amino acids. The CDR3 reads CASSADSPYNEQFF.

The J gene is TRBJ2-7, the V gene TRBV6-2 or TRBV6-3; the D call from TCRdb, TRBD2, cannot be confirmed without DNA. CDR3 length: 15 amino acids. From germline, CDR1 is MNHEY and CDR2 SVGEGT. This CDR3 is CASSFGLAGGGEQYF.

J is TRBJ2-7 and V is TRBV7-9; the TRBD1 assignment by TCRdb is unverifiable without DNA. CDR3 size: 14 residues. CDR1 SEHNR and CDR2 FQNEAQ come from the germline V gene (reference sequence). The CDR3 here is CASSFRGPFYEQYF.

The chain joins TRBV5-1 to TRBJ2-1; the D gene TCRdb calls, TRBD2, cannot be checked with no DNA. CDR1 and CDR2 from the germline V gene are SGHRS and YFSETQ. The CDR3 has 13 amino acids. CDR3 sequence reads: CASSPLTSDEQFF.

The chain uses TRBV28 and TRBJ2-5. The CDR3 runs to 14 residues. CDR1 and CDR2 from the germline V gene are MDHEN and SYDVKM. The CDR3 protein is CASSFWSDQETQYF.

The chain links TRBV7-3 to TRBJ1-1. Germline CDR1 SGHTA, CDR2 FQGTGA. The CDR3 is 14 residues long. CDR3 residues: CASSLVRLGTEAFF. Together with reference TRBV7-3 and TRBJ1-1, the CDR3 gives the full variable domain: GAGVSQTPSNKVTEKGKYVELRCDPISGHTALYWYRQSLGQGPEFLIYFQGTGAADDSGLPNDRFFAVRPEGSVSTLKIQRTERGDSAVYLCASSLVRLGTEAFFGQGTRLTVV.

V usage is TRBV28 and J usage is TRBJ2-2; TCRdb's D call of TRBD1 is untestable without DNA. This CDR3 is built from 17 residues. Germline CDR1 and CDR2: MDHEN and SYDVKM. CDR3 in amino acids: CASSRLPLDRTTGELFF.

The rearrangement links TRBV6-5 to TRBJ2-1; there is no DNA to check the TCRdb D call of TRBD1. The germline gives CDR1 MNHEY, CDR2 SVGAGI. The CDR3 is made up of 13 amino acids. This chain's CDR3 is CASTTLGANEQFF.

The rearrangement uses TRBV20-1 and TRBJ1-6; the TCRdb D gene call, TRBD1, has no DNA to confirm it. CDR1 and CDR2 (germline): DFQATT, SNEGSKA (reference sequence). The CDR3 sequence is 17 residues long. The chain's CDR3 is CSALSDRASSYNSPLHF.

V usage is TRBV28 and J usage is TRBJ1-5; TCRdb indicates TRBD1, and absent DNA this call remains unverified. This CDR3 region has 13 residues. Germline values: CDR1 MDHEN, CDR2 SYDVKM. CDR3 region: CASRAVGAQPQHF. Full variable domain (remainder filled in from reference TRBV28 and TRBJ1-5): DVKVTQSSRYLVKRTGEKVFLECVQDMDHENMFWYRQDPGLGLRLIYFSYDVKMKEKGDIPEGYSVSREKKERFSLILESASTNQTSMYLCASRAVGAQPQHFGDGTRLSIL.

The chain carries TRBV5-1 and TRBJ1-6; TCRdb selects TRBD1, and the lack of DNA leaves this call unchecked. The CDR3 spans 14 residues. Per germline, CDR1 SGHRS and CDR2 YFSETQ. This CDR3 reads CASSQRQGSSPLHF. The variable domain in full, with the rest retrieved from reference TRBV5-1 and TRBJ1-6, is KAGVTQTPRYLIKTRGQQVTLSCSPISGHRSVSWYQQTPGQGLQFLFEYFSETQRNKGNFPGRFSGRQFSNSRSEMNVSTLELGDSALYLCASSQRQGSSPLHFGNGTRLTVT.

V usage is TRBV7-9 and J usage is TRBJ2-5; TCRdb gives TRBD1 as the D gene, but with no DNA this cannot be confirmed. In germline, CDR1 is SEHNR, CDR2 FQNEAQ (reference sequence). This CDR3 spans 16 amino acids. The CDR3 region is CASSSNIRDSLETQYF. The variable domain in full, completed from reference TRBV7-9 and TRBJ2-5, reads DTGVSQNPRHKITKRGQNVTFRCDPISEHNRLYWYRQTLGQGPEFLTYFQNEAQLEKSRLLSDRFSAERPKGSFSTLEIQRTEQGDSAMYLCASSSNIRDSLETQYFGPGTRLLVL.

The rearrangement joins TRBV15 to TRBJ1-6. This CDR3 contains 14 residues. Looked up from germline, CDR1 is LNHNV and CDR2 is YYDKDF (reference sequence). The CDR3: CATSRAGDNSPLHF.

This rearrangement joins TRBV11-2 to TRBJ2-1; TCRdb names TRBD1, which stays unverified in the absence of DNA. CDR3 length equals 18 residues. Germline CDR1 reads SGHAT; CDR2 reads FQNNGV. The CDR3: CASSLVIFGGASYNEQFF.

This chain's CDR3 is CASSFPENTGELFF. The chain couples TRBV7-9 to TRBJ2-2. The CDR3 extends over 14 amino acids. Germline V CDR1 and CDR2: SEHNR, FQNEAQ (reference sequence).

This chain joins TRBV28 and TRBJ2-1; the TCRdb call, TRBD2, lacks DNA for checking. CDR3 length equals 14 residues. The germline V gene encodes CDR1 MDHEN and CDR2 SYDVKM. CDR3 protein: CASSLLAGVTEQFF.

J is TRBJ1-5 and V is TRBV25-1. The germline gives CDR1 MGHDK, CDR2 SYGVNS. This CDR3 is built from 14 residues. CDR3 in amino acids: CASSEWASNQPQHF. Variable domain in full (rest from reference TRBV25-1 and TRBJ1-5): EADIYQTPRYLVIGTGKKITLECSQTMGHDKMYWYQQDPGMELHLIHYSYGVNSTEKGDLSSESTVSRIRTEHFPLTLESARPSHTSQYLCASSEWASNQPQHFGDGTRLSIL.

V usage is TRBV7-9 and J usage is TRBJ1-2. Germline assignment: CDR1 SEHNR and CDR2 FQNEAQ (reference sequence). The CDR3 contains 14 residues. The CDR3 spells CASSLTDTDYGYTF.

The chain has TRBV4-2 and TRBJ2-5; TCRdb's assignment of TRBD2 cannot be checked, as there is no DNA. The CDR3 is 15 residues long. Germline V gives CDR1 LGHNA, CDR2 YNFKEQ. This chain's CDR3 is CASSQDNGPRETQYF.

V and J are TRBV29-1 and TRBJ2-2; TCRdb designates TRBD1, a call that cannot be tested without DNA. This CDR3 spans 12 amino acids. Germline-derived CDR1 and CDR2 are SQVTM and ANQGSEA. CDR3 loop: CSVEGGAGELFF.

This chain joins TRBV7-9 and TRBJ2-5; the TCRdb call, TRBD1, lacks DNA for checking. Per germline, CDR1 SEHNR and CDR2 FQNEAQ (reference sequence). There are 15 residues in the CDR3. The CDR3 region is CASSSERGGIETQYF.

The chain combines TRBV4-1 with TRBJ2-1. The CDR3 is 12 residues long. The V gene's germline CDR1 is MGHRA and CDR2 YSYEKL. The CDR3 spells CASSQDIREQFF.

The CDR3 is CASSSGGYADTQYF. The rearrangement uses TRBV7-3 and TRBJ2-3; checking the TCRdb D call of TRBD1 is not possible without DNA. Germline V gene lookup returns CDR1 SGHTA and CDR2 FQGTGA. The CDR3 has 14 amino acids.

CDR3 amino acids: CASSVDSSGNTIYF. The rearrangement uses TRBV7-9 and TRBJ1-3. This CDR3 region has 14 residues. Looked up from germline, CDR1 is SEHNR and CDR2 is FQNEAQ (reference sequence).